What follows is one T cell receptor (beta chain) and its context. Its specificity is unknown. The data are from a study of cytomegalovirus exposure and HLA in healthy donors. Study results and caveats: Most subjects had HLA-A and HLA-B alleles reportedly predicted accurately by TCR beta sequences.

J was trimmed by 0 bases and V by 1 base; bases with no gene match: 0. CDR1 is SGHVS and CDR2 is FQNEAQ in the germline V gene. The CDR3 is 14 amino acids. The PCR ran on 60 Vbeta and 13 Jbeta primers. The method was immunoSEQ multiplex PCR; TCRdb's version includes in-frame clones alone and lacks a portion of them. The sample comprises 95,000 to 150,000 clones, 83% of which are singletons, and about 3.5% rests with the top ten. V usage is TRBV7-8 and J usage is TRBJ2-7, with 7 nucleotides matching TRBD2. This receptor was taken from a woman aged 40-49 years in good health and CMV-seropositive. The sequenced sample was PBMCs. The CDR3 region has the DNA TGTGCCAGCAGCTTAGGGGACTACTCCTACGAGCAGTACTTC. It codes for CASSLGDYSYEQYF.